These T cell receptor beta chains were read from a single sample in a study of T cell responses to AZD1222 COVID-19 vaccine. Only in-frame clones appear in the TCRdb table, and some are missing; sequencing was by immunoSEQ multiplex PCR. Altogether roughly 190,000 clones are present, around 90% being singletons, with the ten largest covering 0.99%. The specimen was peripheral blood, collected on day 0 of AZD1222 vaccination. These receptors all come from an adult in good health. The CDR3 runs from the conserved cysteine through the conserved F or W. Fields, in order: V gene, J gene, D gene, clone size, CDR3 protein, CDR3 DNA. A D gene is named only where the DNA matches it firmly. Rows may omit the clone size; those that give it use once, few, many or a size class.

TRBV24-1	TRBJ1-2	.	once	CATSDFTGYTF	TGTGCCACCAGTGATTTCACTGGCTACACCTTC
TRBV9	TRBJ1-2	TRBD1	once	CASSVGDSYGYTF	TGTGCCAGCAGCGTAGGGGACAGCTATGGCTACACCTTC
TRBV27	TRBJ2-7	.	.	CASSLLGASYEQYF	TGTGCCAGCAGTTTATTGGGTGCCTCCTACGAGCAGTACTTC
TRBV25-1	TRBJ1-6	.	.	CASSPREYNSPLHF	TGTGCCAGCAGCCCCAGGGAATATAATTCACCCCTCCACTTT
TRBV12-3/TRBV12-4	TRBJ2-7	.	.	CASSIQGYEQYF	TGTGCCAGCAGTATTCAGGGTTACGAGCAGTACTTC
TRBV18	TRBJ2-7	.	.	CASSASGDEQYF	TGTGCCAGCTCAGCGTCAGGGGACGAGCAGTACTTC
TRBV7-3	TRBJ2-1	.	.	CASSLMGTMDEQFF	TGTGCCAGCAGCTTAATGGGGACCATGGATGAGCAGTTCTTC
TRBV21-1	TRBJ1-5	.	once	CASSGQGRSNQPQHF	TGTGCCAGCAGCGGACAGGGTCGGAGCAATCAGCCCCAGCATTTT
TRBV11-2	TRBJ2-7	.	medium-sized	CASSLVDNPLYEQYF	TGTGCCAGCAGCTTAGTGGATAACCCCCTCTACGAGCAGTACTTC
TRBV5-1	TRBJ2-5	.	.	CASSPGRETQYF	TGCGCCAGCAGCCCGGGCCGGGAGACCCAGTACTTC
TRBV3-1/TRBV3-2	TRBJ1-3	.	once	CASSLGRLPSSGNTIYF	TGTGCCAGCAGCCTGGGCCGACTCCCGAGCTCTGGAAACACCATATATTTT
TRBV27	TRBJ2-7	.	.	CASRPPPGQRTPYEQYF	TGTGCCAGCAGACCACCCCCGGGACAACGAACTCCCTACGAGCAGTACTTC
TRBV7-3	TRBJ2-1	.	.	CASSLDLHSGSYNEQFF	TGTGCCAGCAGCTTAGACCTTCACTCCGGCTCCTACAATGAGCAGTTCTTC
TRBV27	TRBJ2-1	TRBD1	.	CASSRDRGLLDEQFF	TGTGCCAGCAGTCGGGACAGGGGGCTACTCGATGAGCAGTTCTTC
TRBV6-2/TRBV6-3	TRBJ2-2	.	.	CASSAVFGRANTGELFF	TGTGCCAGCAGTGCGGTCTTCGGCCGAGCGAACACCGGGGAGCTGTTTTTT
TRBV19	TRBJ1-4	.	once	CASKGRGVEKLFF	TGTGCCAGTAAGGGGCGGGGAGTGGAGAAACTGTTTTTT
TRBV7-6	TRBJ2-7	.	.	CASSSEPGPSYEQYF	TGTGCCAGCAGCTCGGAACCGGGACCGAGCTACGAGCAGTACTTC
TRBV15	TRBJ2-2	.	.	CATSRKTWDLNTGELFF	TGTGCCACCAGCAGAAAAACCTGGGACTTGAACACCGGGGAGCTGTTTTTT
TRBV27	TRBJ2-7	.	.	CASSPAEGGYEQYF	TGTGCCAGCAGTCCGGCGGAGGGTGGCTACGAGCAGTACTTC
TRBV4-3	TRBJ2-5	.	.	CASSQLPSGEEAQYF	TGCGCCAGCAGCCAATTACCCTCCGGGGAAGAGGCCCAGTACTTC
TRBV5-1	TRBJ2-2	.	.	CASSFGLTTGELFF	TGCGCCAGCAGCTTTGGTCTAACCACCGGGGAGCTGTTTTTT
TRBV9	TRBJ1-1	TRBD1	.	CASSVAPLGQGALNTEAFF	TGTGCCAGCAGCGTAGCCCCCCTCGGGCAGGGGGCCCTGAACACTGAAGCTTTCTTT
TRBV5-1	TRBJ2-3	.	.	CASRYRVSSSTDTQYF	TGCGCCAGCAGGTACAGGGTCAGCTCTAGCACAGATACGCAGTATTTT
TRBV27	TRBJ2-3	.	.	CASSLSGISGSTDTQYF	TGTGCCAGCAGTTTATCGGGGATCTCGGGCAGCACAGATACGCAGTATTTT
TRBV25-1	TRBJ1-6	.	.	CASSELEGVGSPLHF	TGTGCCAGCAGTGAATTAGAAGGGGTAGGATCACCCCTCCACTTT
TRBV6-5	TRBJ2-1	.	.	CASSSYFEWFF	TGTGCCAGCAGTTCTTATTTCGAATGGTTCTTC
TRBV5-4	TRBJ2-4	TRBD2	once	CASRENPAGEAKNIQYF	TGTGCCAGCAGAGAAAATCCAGCGGGGGAGGCCAAAAACATTCAGTACTTC
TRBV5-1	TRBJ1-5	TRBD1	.	CASSLGTGIQPQHF	TGCGCCAGCAGCTTGGGGACAGGGATCCAGCCCCAGCATTTT
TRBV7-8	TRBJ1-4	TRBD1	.	CASSLARGTGSGEKLFF	TGTGCCAGCAGCTTAGCGAGGGGGACAGGGTCGGGTGAAAAACTGTTTTTT
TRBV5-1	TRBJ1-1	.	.	CASSLGINTEAFF	TGCGCCAGCAGCTTAGGGATTAACACTGAAGCTTTCTTT
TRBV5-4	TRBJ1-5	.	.	CASSLDRNSQPQHF	TGTGCCAGCAGCTTAGACAGGAACAGTCAGCCCCAGCATTTT
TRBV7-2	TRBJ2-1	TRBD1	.	CASSFVGRGRYNEQFF	TGTGCCAGCAGCTTTGTTGGCAGGGGGAGATACAATGAGCAGTTCTTC
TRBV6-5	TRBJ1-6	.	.	CASSQQGSSPLHF	TGTGCCAGCAGTCAACAGGGATCCTCACCCCTCCACTTT
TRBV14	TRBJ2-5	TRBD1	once	CASSQRTGGVETQYF	TGTGCCAGCAGCCAGAGGACAGGTGGGGTTGAGACCCAGTACTTC
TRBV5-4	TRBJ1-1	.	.	CASSPDVGGQLVF	TGTGCCAGCAGCCCCGACGTAGGGGGACAACTTGTATTT